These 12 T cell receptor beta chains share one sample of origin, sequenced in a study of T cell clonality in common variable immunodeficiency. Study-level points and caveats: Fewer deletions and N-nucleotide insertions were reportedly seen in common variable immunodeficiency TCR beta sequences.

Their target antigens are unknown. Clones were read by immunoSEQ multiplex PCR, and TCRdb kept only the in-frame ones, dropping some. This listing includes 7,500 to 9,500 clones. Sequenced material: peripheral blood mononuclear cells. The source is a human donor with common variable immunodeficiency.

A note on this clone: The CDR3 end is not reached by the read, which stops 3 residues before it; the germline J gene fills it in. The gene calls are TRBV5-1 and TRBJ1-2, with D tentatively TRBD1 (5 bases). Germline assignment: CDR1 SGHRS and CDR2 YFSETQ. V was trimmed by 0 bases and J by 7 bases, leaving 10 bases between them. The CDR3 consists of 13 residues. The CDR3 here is CASSLAQGGGYTF. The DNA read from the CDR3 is TGCGCCAGCAGCTTGGCCCAGGGTGGTGGC.

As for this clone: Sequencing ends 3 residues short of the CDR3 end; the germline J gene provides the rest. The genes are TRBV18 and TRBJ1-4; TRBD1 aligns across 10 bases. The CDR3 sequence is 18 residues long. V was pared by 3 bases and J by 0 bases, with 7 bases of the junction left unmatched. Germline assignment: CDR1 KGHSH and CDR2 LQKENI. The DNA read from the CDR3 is TGTGCCAGCTCACCCAAGGACAGGGGGTTCACAACTAATGAAAAA. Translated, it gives CASSPKDRGFTTNEK. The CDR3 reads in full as CASSPKDRGFTTNEKLFF.

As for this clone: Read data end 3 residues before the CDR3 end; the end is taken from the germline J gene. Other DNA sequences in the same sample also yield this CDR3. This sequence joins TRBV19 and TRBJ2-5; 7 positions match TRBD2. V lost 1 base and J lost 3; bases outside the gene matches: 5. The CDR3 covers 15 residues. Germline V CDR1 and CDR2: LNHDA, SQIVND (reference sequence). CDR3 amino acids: CASSIGGLAEETQYF. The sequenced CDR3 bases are TGTGCCAGTAGTATAGGGGGCCTAGCGGAAGAGACC.

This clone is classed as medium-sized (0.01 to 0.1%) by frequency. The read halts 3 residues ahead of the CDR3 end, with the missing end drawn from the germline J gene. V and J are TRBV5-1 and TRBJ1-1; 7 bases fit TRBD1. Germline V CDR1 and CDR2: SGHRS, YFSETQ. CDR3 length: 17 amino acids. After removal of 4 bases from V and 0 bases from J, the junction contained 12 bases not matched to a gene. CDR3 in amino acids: CASSPRGQSHLNTEAFF. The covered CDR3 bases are TGCGCCAGCAGCCCCCGGGGACAGAGCCATCTGAACACTGAA.

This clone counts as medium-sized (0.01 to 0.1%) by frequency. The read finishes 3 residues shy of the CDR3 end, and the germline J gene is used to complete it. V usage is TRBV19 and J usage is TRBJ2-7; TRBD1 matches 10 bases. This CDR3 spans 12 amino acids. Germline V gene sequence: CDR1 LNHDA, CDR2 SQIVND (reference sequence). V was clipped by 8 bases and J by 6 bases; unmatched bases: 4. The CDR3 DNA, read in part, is TGTGCCAGTGGGGGACAGGGGCGCGAG. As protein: CASGGQGRE. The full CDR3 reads CASGGQGREQYF. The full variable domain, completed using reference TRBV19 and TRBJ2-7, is DGGITQSPKYLFRKEGQNVTLSCEQNLNHDAMYWYRQDPGQGLRLIYYSQIVNDFQKGDIAEGYSVSREKKESFPLTVTSAQKNPTAFYLCASGGQGREQYFGPGTRLTVT.

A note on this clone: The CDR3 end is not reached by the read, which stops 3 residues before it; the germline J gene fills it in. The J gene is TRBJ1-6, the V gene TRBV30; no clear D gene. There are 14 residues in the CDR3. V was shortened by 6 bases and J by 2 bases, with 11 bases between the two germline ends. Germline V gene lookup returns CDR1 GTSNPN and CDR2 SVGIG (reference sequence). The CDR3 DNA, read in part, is TGTGCCTGTTGCGGGAGGCCCTATAATTCACCC. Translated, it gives CACCGRPYNSP. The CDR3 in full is CACCGRPYNSPLHF.

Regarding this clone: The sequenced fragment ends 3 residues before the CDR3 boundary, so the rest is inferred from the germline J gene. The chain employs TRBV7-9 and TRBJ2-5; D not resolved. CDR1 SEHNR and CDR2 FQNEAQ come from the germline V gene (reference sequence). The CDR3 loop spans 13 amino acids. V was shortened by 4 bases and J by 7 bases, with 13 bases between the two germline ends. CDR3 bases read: TGTGCCAGCAGCTCCTCAAGAGAAGGGACC. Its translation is CASSSSREGT. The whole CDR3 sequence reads CASSSSREGTQYF.

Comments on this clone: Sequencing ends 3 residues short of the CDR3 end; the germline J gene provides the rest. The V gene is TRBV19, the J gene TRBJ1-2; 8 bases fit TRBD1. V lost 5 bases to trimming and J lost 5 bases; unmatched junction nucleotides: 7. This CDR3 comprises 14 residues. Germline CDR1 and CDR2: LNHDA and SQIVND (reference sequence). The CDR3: CASSPGTGEYGYTF. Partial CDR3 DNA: TGTGCCAGTAGTCCGGGGACAGGAGAATATGGC. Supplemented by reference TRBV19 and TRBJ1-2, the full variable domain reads DGGITQSPKYLFRKEGQNVTLSCEQNLNHDAMYWYRQDPGQGLRLIYYSQIVNDFQKGDIAEGYSVSREKKESFPLTVTSAQKNPTAFYLCASSPGTGEYGYTFGSGTRLTVV.

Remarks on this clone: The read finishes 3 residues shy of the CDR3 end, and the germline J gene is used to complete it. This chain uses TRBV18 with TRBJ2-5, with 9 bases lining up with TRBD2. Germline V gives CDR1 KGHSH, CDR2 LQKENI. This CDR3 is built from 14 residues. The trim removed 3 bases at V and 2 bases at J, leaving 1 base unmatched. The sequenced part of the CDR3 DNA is TGTGCCAGCTCACCTAGCGGGGGACAAGAGACC. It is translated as CASSPSGGQET. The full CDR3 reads CASSPSGGQETQYF.

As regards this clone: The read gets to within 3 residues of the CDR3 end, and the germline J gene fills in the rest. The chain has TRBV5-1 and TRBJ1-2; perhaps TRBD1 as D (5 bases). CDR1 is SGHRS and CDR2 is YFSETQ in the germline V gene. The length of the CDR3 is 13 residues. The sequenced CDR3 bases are TGCGCCAGCAGCCCGGGGGGTGCCCACGAG. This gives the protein CASSPGGAHE. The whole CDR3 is CASSPGGAHEYTF.

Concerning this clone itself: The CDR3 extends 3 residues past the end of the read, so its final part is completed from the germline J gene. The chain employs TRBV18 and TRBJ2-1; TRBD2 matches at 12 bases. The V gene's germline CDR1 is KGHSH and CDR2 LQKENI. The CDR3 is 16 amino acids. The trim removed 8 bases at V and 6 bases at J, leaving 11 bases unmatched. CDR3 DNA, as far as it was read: TGTGCCAGCACCGTTACCGGACTAGCGGGACGCAATGAG. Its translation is CASTVTGLAGRNE. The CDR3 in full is CASTVTGLAGRNEQFF.

This chain's CDR3 is CASSLGGRGTEAFF. CDR3 DNA (partial): TGTGCCAGCAGCTTAGGAGGCAGGGGCACTGAA. The chain employs TRBV7-9 and TRBJ1-1; a weak D match, TRBD1 (6 bases). The CDR3 goes on 3 residues after the read ends, and that part is filled in from the germline J gene. The CDR3 runs to 14 residues. Germline V gives CDR1 SEHNR, CDR2 FQNEAQ (reference sequence). Trimming cost V 1 base and J 4 bases, with 10 bases left between them.